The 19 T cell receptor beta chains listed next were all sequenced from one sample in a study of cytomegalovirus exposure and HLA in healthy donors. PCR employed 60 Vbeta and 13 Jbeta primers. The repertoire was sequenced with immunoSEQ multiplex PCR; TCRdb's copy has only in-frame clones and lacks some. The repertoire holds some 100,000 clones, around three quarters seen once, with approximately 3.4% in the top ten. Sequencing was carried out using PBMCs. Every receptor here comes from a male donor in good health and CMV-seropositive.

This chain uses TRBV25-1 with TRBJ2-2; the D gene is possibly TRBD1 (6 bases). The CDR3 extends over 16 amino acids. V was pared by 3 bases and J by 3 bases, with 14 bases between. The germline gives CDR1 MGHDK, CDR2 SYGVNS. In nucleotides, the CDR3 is TGTGCCAGCAGTGACCCCACAGGGCGGGACACCGGGGAGCTGTTTTTT. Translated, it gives CASSDPTGRDTGELFF.

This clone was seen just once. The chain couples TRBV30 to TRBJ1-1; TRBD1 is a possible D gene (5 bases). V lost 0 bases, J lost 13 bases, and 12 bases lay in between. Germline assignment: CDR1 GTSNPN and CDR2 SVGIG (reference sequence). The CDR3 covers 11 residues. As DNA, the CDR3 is TGTGCCTGGAGTGTCAGTCAGGGTCGTTTCTTT. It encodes CAWSVSQGRFF.

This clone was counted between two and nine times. The CDR3 region is CASSSGQVTGPLHF. In DNA, the CDR3 is TGTGCCAGCAGCTCGGGACAGGTTACGGGTCCCCTCCACTTT. The chain has TRBV11-1 and TRBJ1-6; the match to TRBD1 covers 8 bases. The CDR3 is 14 amino acids. Germline V gene sequence: CDR1 SGHAT, CDR2 FQDESV (reference sequence). The trim removed 4 bases at V and 13 bases at J, leaving 9 bases unmatched.

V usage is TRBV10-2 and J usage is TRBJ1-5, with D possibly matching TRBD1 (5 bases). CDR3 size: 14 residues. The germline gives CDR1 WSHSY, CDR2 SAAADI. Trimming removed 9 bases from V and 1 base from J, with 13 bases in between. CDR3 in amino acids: CASWGRGSNQPQHF. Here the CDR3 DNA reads TGCGCCAGTTGGGGGAGGGGCAGCAATCAGCCCCAGCATTTT.

CDR3 in amino acids: CASSGGGWTQYF. The CDR3 coding sequence is TGTGCCAGCAGCGGGGGAGGGTGGACCCAGTACTTC. V is TRBV7-9 and J is TRBJ2-5, with 7 bases identical to TRBD2. The V gene's germline CDR1 is SEHNR and CDR2 FQNEAQ (reference sequence). The CDR3 runs 12 residues. The J segment lost 7 bases and the V segment lost 5 bases, leaving 4 bases of the junction unmatched.

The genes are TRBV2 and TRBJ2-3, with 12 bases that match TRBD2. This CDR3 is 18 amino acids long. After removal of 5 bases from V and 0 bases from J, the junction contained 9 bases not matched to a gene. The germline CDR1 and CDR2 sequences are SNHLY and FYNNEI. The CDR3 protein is CASSQTSGGTFSTDTQYF. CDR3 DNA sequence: TGTGCCAGCAGTCAAACTAGCGGGGGGACTTTTAGCACAGATACGCAGTATTTT. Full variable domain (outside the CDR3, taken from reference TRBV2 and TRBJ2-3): EPEVTQTPSHQVTQMGQEVILRCVPISNHLYFYWYRQILGQKVEFLVSFYNNEISEKSEIFDDQFSVERPDGSNFTLKIRSTKLEDSAMYFCASSQTSGGTFSTDTQYFGPGTRLTVL.

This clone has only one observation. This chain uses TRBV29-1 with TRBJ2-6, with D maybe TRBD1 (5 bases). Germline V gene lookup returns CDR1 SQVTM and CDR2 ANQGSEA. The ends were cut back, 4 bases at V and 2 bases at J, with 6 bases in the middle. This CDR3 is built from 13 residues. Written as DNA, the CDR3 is TGCAGCGTTGGACAGACTGGGGCCAACGTCCTGACTTTC. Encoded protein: CSVGQTGANVLTF.

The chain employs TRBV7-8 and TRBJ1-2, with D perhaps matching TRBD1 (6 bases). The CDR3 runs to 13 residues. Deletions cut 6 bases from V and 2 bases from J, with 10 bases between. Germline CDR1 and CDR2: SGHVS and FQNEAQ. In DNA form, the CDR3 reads TGTGCCAGCAGGGCCACAGGGAACTATGGCTACACCTTC. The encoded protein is CASRATGNYGYTF. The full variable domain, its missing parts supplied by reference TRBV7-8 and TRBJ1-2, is GAGVSQSPRYKVAKRGQDVALRCDPISGHVSLFWYQQALGQGPEFLTYFQNEAQLDKSGLPSDRFFAERPEGSVSTLKIQRTQQEDSAVYLCASRATGNYGYTFGSGTRLTVV.

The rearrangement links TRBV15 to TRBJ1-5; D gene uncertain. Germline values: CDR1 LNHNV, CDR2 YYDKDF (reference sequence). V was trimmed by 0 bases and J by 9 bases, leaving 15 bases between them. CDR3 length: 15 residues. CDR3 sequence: CATSRDDAGARPQHF. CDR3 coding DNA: TGTGCCACCAGCAGAGATGACGCAGGCGCACGGCCCCAGCATTTT.

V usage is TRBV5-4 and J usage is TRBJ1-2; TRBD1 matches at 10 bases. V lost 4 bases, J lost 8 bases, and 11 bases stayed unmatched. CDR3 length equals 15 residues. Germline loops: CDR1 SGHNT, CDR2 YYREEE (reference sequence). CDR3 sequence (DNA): TGTGCCAGCAGCGGGATGATGACAGGGGGCGCGGGCTACACCTTC. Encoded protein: CASSGMMTGGAGYTF.

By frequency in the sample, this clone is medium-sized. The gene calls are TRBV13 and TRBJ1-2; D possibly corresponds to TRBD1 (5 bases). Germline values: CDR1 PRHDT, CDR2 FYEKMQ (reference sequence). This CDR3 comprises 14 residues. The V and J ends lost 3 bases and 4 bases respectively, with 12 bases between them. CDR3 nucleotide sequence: TGTGCCAGCAGCTTTACGGGGGGTGTCTATGGCTACACCTTC. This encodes CASSFTGGVYGYTF.

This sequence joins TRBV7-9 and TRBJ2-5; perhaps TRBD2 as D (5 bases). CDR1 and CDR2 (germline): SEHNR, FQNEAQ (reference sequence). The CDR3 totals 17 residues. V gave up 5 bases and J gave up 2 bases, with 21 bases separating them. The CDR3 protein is CASSPRGFVLQQETQYF. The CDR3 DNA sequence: TGTGCCAGCAGCCCTAGAGGGTTTGTGCTACAGCAAGAGACCCAGTACTTC. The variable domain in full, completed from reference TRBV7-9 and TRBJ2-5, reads DTGVSQNPRHKITKRGQNVTFRCDPISEHNRLYWYRQTLGQGPEFLTYFQNEAQLEKSRLLSDRFSAERPKGSFSTLEIQRTEQGDSAMYLCASSPRGFVLQQETQYFGPGTRLLVL.

The CDR3 region has the DNA TGTGCCAGCTCCGGAGTACAGGGGCAAGACACTGAAGCTTTCTTT. This gives the protein CASSGVQGQDTEAFF. The genes are TRBV6-1 and TRBJ1-1, with 7 bases fitting TRBD1. After removal of 8 bases from V and 3 bases from J, the junction contained 12 bases not matched to a gene. CDR1 is MNHNS, CDR2 SASEGT, per germline. The CDR3 sequence is 15 residues long.

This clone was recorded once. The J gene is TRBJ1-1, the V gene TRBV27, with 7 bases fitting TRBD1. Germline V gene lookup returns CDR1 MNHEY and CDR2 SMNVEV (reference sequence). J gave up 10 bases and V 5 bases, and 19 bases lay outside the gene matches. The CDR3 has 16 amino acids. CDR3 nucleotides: TGTGCCAGCAGTACCCGGACAGGCCACACCGCTTTACGAGCTTTCTTT. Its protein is CASSTRTGHTALRAFF.

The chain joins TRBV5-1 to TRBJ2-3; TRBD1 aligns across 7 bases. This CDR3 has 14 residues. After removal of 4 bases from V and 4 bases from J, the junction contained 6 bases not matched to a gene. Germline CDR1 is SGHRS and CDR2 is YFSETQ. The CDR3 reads CASSAGGYADTQYF. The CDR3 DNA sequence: TGCGCCAGCAGCGCAGGGGGATACGCAGATACGCAGTATTTT.

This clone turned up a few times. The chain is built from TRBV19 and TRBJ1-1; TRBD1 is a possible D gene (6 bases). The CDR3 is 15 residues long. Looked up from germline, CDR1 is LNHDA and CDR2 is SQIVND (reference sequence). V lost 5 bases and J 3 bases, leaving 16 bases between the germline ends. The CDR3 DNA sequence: TGTGCCAGTAGTCCTCATCTCAGGGGAGACACTGAAGCTTTCTTT. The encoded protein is CASSPHLRGDTEAFF.

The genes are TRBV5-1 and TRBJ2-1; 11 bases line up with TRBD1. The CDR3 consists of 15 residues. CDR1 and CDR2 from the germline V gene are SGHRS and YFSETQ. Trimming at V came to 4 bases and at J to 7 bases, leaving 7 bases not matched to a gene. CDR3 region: CASSISGTGGNEQFF. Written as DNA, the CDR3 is TGCGCCAGCAGCATTTCCGGGACAGGGGGTAATGAGCAGTTCTTC.

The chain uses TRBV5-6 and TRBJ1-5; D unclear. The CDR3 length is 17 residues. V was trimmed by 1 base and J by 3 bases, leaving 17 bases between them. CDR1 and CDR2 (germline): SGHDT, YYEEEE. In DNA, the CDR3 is TGTGCCAGCAGCTTGAGTGGCCCTGGGAGGGCCAATCAGCCCCAGCATTTT. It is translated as CASSLSGPGRANQPQHF.

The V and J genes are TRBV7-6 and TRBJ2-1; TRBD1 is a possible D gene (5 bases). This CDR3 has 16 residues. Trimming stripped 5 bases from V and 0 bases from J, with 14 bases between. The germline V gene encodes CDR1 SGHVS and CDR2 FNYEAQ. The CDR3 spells CASSKTQASSYNEQFF. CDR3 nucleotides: TGTGCCAGCAGCAAAACACAGGCCAGCTCCTACAATGAGCAGTTCTTC. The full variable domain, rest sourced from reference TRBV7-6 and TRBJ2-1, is GAGVSQSPRYKVTKRGQDVALRCDPISGHVSLYWYRQALGQGPEFLTYFNYEAQQDKSGLPNDRFSAERPEGSISTLTIQRTEQRDSAMYRCASSKTQASSYNEQFFGPGTRLTVL.